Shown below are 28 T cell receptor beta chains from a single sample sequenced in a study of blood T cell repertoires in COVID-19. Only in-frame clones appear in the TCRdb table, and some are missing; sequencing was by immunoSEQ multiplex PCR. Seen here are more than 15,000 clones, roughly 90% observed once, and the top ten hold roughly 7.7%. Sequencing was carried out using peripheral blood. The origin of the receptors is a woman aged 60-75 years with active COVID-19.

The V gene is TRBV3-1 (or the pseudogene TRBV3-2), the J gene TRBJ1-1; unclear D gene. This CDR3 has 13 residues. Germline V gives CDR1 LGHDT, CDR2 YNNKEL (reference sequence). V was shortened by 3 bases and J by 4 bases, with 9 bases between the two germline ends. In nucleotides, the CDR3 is TGTGCCAGCAGCCATGGCGAGGGCACTGAAGCTTTCTTT. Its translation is CASSHGEGTEAFF.

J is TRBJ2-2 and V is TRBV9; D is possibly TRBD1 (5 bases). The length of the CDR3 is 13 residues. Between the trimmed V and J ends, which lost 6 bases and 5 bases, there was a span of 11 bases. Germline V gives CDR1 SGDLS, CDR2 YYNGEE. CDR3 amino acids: CASNKGQTGELFF. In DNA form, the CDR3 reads TGTGCCAGCAATAAGGGGCAGACCGGGGAGCTGTTTTTT.

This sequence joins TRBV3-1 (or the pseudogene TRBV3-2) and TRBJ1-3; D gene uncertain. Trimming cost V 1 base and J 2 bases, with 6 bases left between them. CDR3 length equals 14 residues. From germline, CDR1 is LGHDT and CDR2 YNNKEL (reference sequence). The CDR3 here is CASSQGTPGNTIYF. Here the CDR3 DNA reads TGTGCCAGCAGCCAAGGAACACCTGGAAACACCATATATTTT.

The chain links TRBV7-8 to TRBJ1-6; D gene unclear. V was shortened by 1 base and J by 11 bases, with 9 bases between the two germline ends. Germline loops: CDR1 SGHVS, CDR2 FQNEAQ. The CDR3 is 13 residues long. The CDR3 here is CASSLGEIAPLHF. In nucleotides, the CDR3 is TGTGCCAGCAGCTTAGGGGAGATTGCACCCCTCCACTTT.

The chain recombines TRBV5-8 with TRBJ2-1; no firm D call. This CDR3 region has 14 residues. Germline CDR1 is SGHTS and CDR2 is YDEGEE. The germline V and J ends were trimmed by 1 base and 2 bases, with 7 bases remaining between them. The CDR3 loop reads CASSLYTTYNEQFF. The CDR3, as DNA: TGTGCCAGCAGCTTGTACACGACCTACAATGAGCAGTTCTTC.

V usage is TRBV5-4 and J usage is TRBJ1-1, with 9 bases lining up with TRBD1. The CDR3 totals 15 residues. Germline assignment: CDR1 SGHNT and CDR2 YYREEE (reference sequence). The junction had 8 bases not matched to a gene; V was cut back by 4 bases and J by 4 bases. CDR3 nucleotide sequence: TGTGCCAGCAGCCTCGCCGGGACAGGGAGCACTGAAGCTTTCTTT. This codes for CASSLAGTGSTEAFF. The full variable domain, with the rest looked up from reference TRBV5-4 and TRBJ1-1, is ETGVTQSPTHLIKTRGQQVTLRCSSQSGHNTVSWYQQALGQGPQFIFQYYREEENGRGNFPPRFSGLQFPNYSSELNVNALELDDSALYLCASSLAGTGSTEAFFGQGTRLTVV.

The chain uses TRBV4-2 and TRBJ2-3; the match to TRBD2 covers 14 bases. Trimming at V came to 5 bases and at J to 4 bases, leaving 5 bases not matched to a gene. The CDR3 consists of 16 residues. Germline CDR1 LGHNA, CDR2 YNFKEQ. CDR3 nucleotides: TGTGCCAGCAGCAAAGGGACTAGCGGGGGCGCAGATACGCAGTATTTT. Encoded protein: CASSKGTSGGADTQYF.

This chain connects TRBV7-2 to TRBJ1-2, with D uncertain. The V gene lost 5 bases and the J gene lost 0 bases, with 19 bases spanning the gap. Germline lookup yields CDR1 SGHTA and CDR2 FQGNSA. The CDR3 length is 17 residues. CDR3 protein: CASSLRRGSVTNYGYTF. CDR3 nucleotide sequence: TGTGCCAGCAGCCTTCGACGAGGAAGCGTCACTAACTATGGCTACACCTTC.

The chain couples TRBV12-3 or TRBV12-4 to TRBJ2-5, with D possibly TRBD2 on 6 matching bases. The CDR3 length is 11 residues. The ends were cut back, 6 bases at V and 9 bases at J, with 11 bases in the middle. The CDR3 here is CASSMEGAQYF. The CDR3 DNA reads TGTGCCAGCAGCATGGAGGGCGCCCAGTACTTC.

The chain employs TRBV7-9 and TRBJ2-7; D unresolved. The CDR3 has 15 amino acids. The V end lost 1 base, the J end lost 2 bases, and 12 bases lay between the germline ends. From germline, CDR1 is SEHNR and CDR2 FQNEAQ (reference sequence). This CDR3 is CASSLGRLKPYEQYF. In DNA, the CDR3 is TGTGCCAGCAGCTTAGGTAGACTGAAACCCTACGAGCAGTACTTC.

The CDR3 sequence: CARSLGLAAGGTEAFF. The CDR3 DNA sequence: TGTGCCAGAAGCTTGGGTTTGGCCGCGGGGGGAACTGAAGCTTTCTTT. The chain employs TRBV5-3 and TRBJ1-1; perhaps TRBD1 as D (5 bases). TRBV5-3 falls under the ORF class, with uncertain function. The CDR3 extends over 16 amino acids. Trimming stripped 0 bases from V and 5 bases from J, with 17 bases between.

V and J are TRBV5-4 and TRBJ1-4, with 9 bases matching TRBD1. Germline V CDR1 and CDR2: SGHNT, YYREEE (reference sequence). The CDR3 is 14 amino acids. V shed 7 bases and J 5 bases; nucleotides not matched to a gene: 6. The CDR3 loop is CASWDRAQNEKLFF. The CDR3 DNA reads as TGTGCCAGCTGGGACAGGGCCCAAAATGAAAAACTGTTTTTT.

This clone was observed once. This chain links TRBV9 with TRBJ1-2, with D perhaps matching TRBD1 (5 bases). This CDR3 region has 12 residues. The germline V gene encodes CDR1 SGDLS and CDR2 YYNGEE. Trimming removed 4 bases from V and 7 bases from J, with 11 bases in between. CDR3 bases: TGTGCCAGCAGCTCGGGACTTGTTGGCTACACCTTC. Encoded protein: CASSSGLVGYTF.

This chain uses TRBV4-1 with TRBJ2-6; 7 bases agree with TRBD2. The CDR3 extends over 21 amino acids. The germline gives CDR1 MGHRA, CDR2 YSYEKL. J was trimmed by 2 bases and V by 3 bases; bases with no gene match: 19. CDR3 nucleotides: TGCGCCAGCAGCCATCACCTAGCTGGGAGGGAACAATTTCCTGGGGCCAACGTCCTGACTTTC. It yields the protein CASSHHLAGREQFPGANVLTF.

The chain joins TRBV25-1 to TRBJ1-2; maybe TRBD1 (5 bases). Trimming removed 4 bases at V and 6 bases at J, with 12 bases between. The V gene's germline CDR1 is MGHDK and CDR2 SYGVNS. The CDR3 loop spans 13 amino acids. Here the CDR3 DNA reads TGTGCCAGCAGTGCCGGGGGGTTCGATGGCTACACCTTC. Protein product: CASSAGGFDGYTF.

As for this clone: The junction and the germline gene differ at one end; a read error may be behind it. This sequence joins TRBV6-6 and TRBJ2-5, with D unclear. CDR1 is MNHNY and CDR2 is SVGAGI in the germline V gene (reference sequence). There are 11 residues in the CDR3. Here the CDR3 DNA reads TGTGCCAGCACCTCCGGAGAGGCCCAGTACTTC. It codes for CASTSGEAQYF.

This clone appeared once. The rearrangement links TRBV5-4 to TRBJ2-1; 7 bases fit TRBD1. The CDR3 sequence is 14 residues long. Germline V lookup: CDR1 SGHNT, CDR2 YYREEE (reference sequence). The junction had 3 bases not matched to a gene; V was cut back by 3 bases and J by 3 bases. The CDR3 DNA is TGTGCCAGCAGCTCCGACAGGGACTACAATGAGCAGTTCTTC. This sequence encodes CASSSDRDYNEQFF.

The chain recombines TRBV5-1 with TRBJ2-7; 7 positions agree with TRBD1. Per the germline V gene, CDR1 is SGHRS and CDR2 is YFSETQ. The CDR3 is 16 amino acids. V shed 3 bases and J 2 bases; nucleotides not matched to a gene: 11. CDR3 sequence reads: CASSWATGTEAYEQYF. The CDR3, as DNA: TGCGCCAGCAGCTGGGCGACCGGGACAGAAGCCTACGAGCAGTACTTC.

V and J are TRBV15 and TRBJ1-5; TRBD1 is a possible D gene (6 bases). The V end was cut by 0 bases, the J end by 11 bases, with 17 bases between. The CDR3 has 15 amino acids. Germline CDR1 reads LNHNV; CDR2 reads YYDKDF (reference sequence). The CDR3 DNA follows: TGTGCCACCAGCAGAGATCTACAGGGCCCCCAGTCCCAGCATTTT. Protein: CATSRDLQGPQSQHF. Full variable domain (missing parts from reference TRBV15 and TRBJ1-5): DAMVIQNPRYQVTQFGKPVTLSCSQTLNHNVMYWYQQKSSQAPKLLFHYYDKDFNNEADTPDNFQSRRPNTSFCFLDIRSPGLGDTAMYLCATSRDLQGPQSQHFGDGTRLSIL.

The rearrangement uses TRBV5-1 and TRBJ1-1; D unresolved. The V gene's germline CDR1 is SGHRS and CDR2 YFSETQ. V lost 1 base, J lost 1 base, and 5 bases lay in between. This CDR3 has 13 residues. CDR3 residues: CASSLQENTEAFF. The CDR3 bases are TGCGCCAGCAGCTTGCAGGAGAACACTGAAGCTTTCTTT.

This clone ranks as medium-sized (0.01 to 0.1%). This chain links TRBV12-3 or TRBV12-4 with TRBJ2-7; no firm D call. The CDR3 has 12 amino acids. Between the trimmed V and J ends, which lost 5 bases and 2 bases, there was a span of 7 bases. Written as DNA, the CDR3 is TGTGCCAGCAGTCCCTCTCCCTACGAGCAGTACTTC. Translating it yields CASSPSPYEQYF.

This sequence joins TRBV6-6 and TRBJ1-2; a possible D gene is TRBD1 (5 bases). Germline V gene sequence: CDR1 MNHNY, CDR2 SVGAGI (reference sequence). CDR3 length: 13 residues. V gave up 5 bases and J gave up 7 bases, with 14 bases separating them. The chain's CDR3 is CASSLDRASGYTF. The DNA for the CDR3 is TGTGCCAGCAGTCTCGACAGAGCCAGTGGCTACACCTTC.

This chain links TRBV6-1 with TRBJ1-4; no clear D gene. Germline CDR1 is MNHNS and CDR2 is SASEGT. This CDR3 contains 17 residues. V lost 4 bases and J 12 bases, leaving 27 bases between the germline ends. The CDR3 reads CASSAARVAPAPAQLFF. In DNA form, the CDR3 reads TGTGCCAGCAGTGCGGCCCGGGTCGCTCCAGCCCCGGCGCAACTGTTTTTT.

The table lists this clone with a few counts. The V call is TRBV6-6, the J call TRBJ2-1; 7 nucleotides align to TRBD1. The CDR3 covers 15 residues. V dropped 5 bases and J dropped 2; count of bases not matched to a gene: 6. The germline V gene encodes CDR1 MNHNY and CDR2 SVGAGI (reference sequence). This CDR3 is CASSDRVNTYNEQFF. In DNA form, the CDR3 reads TGTGCCAGCAGTGACAGGGTAAACACCTACAATGAGCAGTTCTTC.

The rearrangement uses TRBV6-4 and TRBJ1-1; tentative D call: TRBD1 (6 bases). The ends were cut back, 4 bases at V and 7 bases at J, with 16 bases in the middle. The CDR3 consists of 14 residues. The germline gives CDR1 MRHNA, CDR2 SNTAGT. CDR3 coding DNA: TGTGCCAGCAGTGTGACAGGCGGGTGGCGTGAAGCTTTCTTT. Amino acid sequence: CASSVTGGWREAFF.

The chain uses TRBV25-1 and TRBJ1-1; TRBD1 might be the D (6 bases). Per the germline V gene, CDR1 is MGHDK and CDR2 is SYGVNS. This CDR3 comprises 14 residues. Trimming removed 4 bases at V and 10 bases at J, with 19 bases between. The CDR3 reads CASSVSGGGGGAFF. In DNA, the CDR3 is TGTGCCAGCAGTGTCTCCGGCGGGGGCGGAGGAGCTTTCTTT.

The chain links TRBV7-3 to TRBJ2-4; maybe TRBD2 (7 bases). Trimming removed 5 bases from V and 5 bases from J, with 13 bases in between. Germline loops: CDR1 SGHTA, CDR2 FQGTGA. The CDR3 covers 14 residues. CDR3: CASSPGGAENIQYF. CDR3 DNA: TGTGCCAGCAGCCCTGGGGGGGCCGAAAACATTCAGTACTTC. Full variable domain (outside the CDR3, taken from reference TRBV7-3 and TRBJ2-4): GAGVSQTPSNKVTEKGKYVELRCDPISGHTALYWYRQSLGQGPEFLIYFQGTGAADDSGLPNDRFFAVRPEGSVSTLKIQRTERGDSAVYLCASSPGGAENIQYFGAGTRLSVL.

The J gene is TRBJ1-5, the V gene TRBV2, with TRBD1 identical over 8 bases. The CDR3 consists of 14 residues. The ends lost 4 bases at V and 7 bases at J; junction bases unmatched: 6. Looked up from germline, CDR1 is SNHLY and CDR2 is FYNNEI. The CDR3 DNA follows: TGTGCCAGCAGTGTGACAGGGGTTGAGCAGCCCCAGCATTTT. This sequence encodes CASSVTGVEQPQHF. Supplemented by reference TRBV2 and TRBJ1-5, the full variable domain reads EPEVTQTPSHQVTQMGQEVILRCVPISNHLYFYWYRQILGQKVEFLVSFYNNEISEKSEIFDDQFSVERPDGSNFTLKIRSTKLEDSAMYFCASSVTGVEQPQHFGDGTRLSIL.